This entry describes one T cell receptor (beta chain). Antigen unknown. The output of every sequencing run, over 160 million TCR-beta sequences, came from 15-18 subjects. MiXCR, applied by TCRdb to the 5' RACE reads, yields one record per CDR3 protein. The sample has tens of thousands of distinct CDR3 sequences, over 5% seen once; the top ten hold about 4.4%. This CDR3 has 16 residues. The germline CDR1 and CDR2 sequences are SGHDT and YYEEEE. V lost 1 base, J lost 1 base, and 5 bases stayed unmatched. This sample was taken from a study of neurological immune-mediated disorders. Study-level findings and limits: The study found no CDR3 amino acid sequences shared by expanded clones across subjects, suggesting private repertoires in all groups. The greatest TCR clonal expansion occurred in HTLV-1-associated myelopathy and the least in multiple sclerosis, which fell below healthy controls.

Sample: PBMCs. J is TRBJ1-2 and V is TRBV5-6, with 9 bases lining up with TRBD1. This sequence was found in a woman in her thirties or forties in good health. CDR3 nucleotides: TGTGCCAGCAGCTTGTTGGGACAGGGAATTAACTATGGCTACACCTTC. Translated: CASSLLGQGINYGYTF.